A single sample is the source of the 10 T cell receptor beta chains below, sequenced in a study of T cell responses to AZD1222 COVID-19 vaccine. TCRdb's copy holds only in-frame clones and misses some; the assay was immunoSEQ multiplex PCR. The table records 60,000 to 75,000 clones, 89% of them present only once. The sample was peripheral blood, taken 28 days after the second AZD1222 dose. These receptors all stem from an adult who received the AZD1222 COVID-19 vaccine.

The chain recombines TRBV14 with TRBJ1-4, with TRBD1 identical over 8 bases. The CDR3 runs to 17 residues. The V gene's germline CDR1 is SGHDN and CDR2 FVKESK. V gave up 1 base and J gave up 5 bases; unmatched junction bases: 9. The CDR3 loop reads CASSQGKTDRVNEKLFF. The DNA of the CDR3 is TGTGCCAGCAGCCAAGGGAAAACGGACAGGGTAAATGAAAAACTGTTTTTT.

This clone showed up just a few times. The CDR3 is CASSLSSGLPTDTQYF. CDR3 DNA: TGTGCCAGCAGTTTATCTTCGGGACTCCCCACAGATACGCAGTATTTT. V gene TRBV27 combines with J gene TRBJ2-3, with a tentative D call TRBD2 (6 bases). The CDR3 spans 16 residues. Trimming stripped 0 bases from V and 2 bases from J, with 12 bases between. Per the germline V gene, CDR1 is MNHEY and CDR2 is SMNVEV (reference sequence).

The chain joins TRBV19 to TRBJ1-5; the match to TRBD1 covers 7 bases. In germline, CDR1 is LNHDA, CDR2 SQIVND (reference sequence). J was trimmed by 2 bases and V by 6 bases; bases with no gene match: 7. The CDR3 covers 15 residues. The CDR3: CASRNDRVGNQPQHF. In nucleotides, the CDR3 is TGTGCCAGTAGGAATGACAGGGTCGGCAATCAGCCCCAGCATTTT.

The rearrangement links TRBV5-1 to TRBJ2-7; 8 positions agree with TRBD1. The ends lost 6 bases at V and 2 bases at J; junction bases unmatched: 7. The CDR3 runs to 14 residues. Germline values: CDR1 SGHRS, CDR2 YFSETQ. For the CDR3, the DNA is TGCGCCAGCAAAAAGGGACAGGCGGCCTACGAGCAGTACTTC. Translated: CASKKGQAAYEQYF.

This chain uses TRBV28 with TRBJ2-7; 8 bases are a match to TRBD1. This CDR3 spans 13 amino acids. Trimming at V came to 4 bases and at J to 3 bases, leaving 2 bases not matched to a gene. Germline V lookup: CDR1 MDHEN, CDR2 SYDVKM. The CDR3 DNA sequence: TGTGCCAGCAGTTGGACAGGGAGCTACGAGCAGTACTTC. Amino acids: CASSWTGSYEQYF.

The genes are TRBV5-8 and TRBJ2-5, with D possibly matching TRBD1 (6 bases). This CDR3 contains 15 residues. V lost 2 bases and J lost 2, with 13 bases in between. Germline V CDR1 and CDR2: SGHTS, YDEGEE. CDR3 nucleotides: TGTGCCAGCAGCTTTAGAGACAGGCAACAAGAGACCCAGTACTTC. Encoded protein: CASSFRDRQQETQYF.

The CDR3 is CASSELLASAQPQHF. As DNA, the CDR3 is TGTGCCAGCAGTGAATTGCTCGCGTCGGCTCAGCCCCAGCATTTT. This sequence joins TRBV6-1 and TRBJ1-5; D is unclear. This CDR3 has 15 amino acids. The germline CDR1 and CDR2 sequences are MNHNS and SASEGT. Trimming left V 2 bases short and J 6 bases short, with 14 bases between.

The chain has TRBV11-2 and TRBJ1-2; D remains ambiguous. There are 14 residues in the CDR3. The V end lost 5 bases, the J end lost 5 bases, and 15 bases lay between the germline ends. CDR1 SGHAT and CDR2 FQNNGV come from the germline V gene. In DNA, the CDR3 is TGTGCCAGCAGCCCAGACCGGGCTGGGTATGGCTACACCTTC. It encodes CASSPDRAGYGYTF.

The rearrangement links TRBV5-1 to TRBJ2-1; D is ambiguous. This CDR3 is built from 12 residues. Per germline, CDR1 SGHRS and CDR2 YFSETQ. Trimming left V 2 bases short and J 10 bases short, with 10 bases between. The CDR3 loop is CASSFNTLEQFF. As DNA, the CDR3 is TGCGCCAGCAGCTTCAATACTTTGGAGCAGTTCTTC.

J is TRBJ2-1 and V is TRBV5-8; D tentatively fits TRBD1 or TRBD2 (5 bases each). Germline CDR1 reads SGHTS; CDR2 reads YDEGEE. Trimming cost V 4 bases and J 8 bases, with 28 bases left between them. The CDR3 has 18 residues. The CDR3 protein is CASSRNFGSGLGVDEQFF. The CDR3 nucleotides read TGTGCCAGCAGCCGAAATTTTGGGTCGGGGCTGGGGGTCGATGAGCAGTTCTTC. Supplemented by reference TRBV5-8 and TRBJ2-1, the full variable domain reads EAGVTQSPTHLIKTRGQQATLRCSPISGHTSVYWYQQALGLGLQFLLWYDEGEERNRGNFPPRFSGRQFPNYSSELNVNALELEDSALYLCASSRNFGSGLGVDEQFFGPGTRLTVL.